This TCR beta chain is drawn from a study of HIV-infected patients and healthy controls. All unsorted peripheral T cells were captured because whole blood was used without fractionation. Notes on the study in general: Significantly higher mean Gini indices appeared in HIV-infected repertoires, possibly reflecting oligoclonality. The seeming recovery of the Gini index after therapy in HIV-infected patients vanished in size-matched data. Healthy controls shared more CDR3 sequences between individuals than HIV-infected patients did. A major limitation was that merely sixteen HIV-infected individuals were processed.

Reverse transcription used around 500 ng RNA and constant-region primers for alpha and beta. Each of the alpha and beta chains got its own library through chain-specific third strand synthesis with indices. TCRdb re-analysed the 5' RACE reads in MiXCR, keeping a single row per CDR3 protein. Counted here are some 6,200 distinct CDR3 sequences, approximately 22% occurring once; the ten biggest clones make up 24%. This clonotype rates as medium-sized. No antigen is known for it. The TCR was taken from an adult with HIV infection. Here the sequenced sample was blood, taken before antiretroviral therapy.

The CDR3 spells CAIGRGQLTDTQYF. DNA of the CDR3: TGTGCCATCGGGCGAGGACAACTCACAGATACGCAGTATTTT. The genes are TRBV10-3 and TRBJ2-3, with D possibly being TRBD1 (5 bases). The CDR3 is 14 amino acids. The V and J ends lost 8 bases and 2 bases respectively, with 14 bases between them. Germline V gene lookup returns CDR1 ENHRY and CDR2 SYGVKD.